The 21 T cell receptor beta chains reported below all come from one sample, sequenced in a study of cytomegalovirus exposure and HLA in healthy donors. Primers: 60 Vbeta forward and 13 Jbeta reverse. This table comes from immunoSEQ multiplex PCR, and its TCRdb copy is limited to in-frame clones, with some not included. The table shows approximately 110,000 clones, with around 70% occurring only once. Sequenced: PBMCs. The receptors stem from a woman between 40 and 55 years old in good health and CMV-seronegative.

This chain joins TRBV10-3 and TRBJ2-7; a weak D match, TRBD2 (6 bases). The CDR3 has 11 residues. Germline V gene data show CDR1 as ENHRY and CDR2 as SYGVKD. Deletions cut 11 bases from V and 7 bases from J, with 15 bases between. The CDR3 DNA reads TGTGCCTCCCGAGGTGGGGGGGAGCAGTACTTC. Amino acids: CASRGGGEQYF.

This rearrangement joins TRBV9 to TRBJ1-5; D unclear. V lost 3 bases, J lost 2 bases, and 9 bases lay in between. The germline gives CDR1 SGDLS, CDR2 YYNGEE. The length of the CDR3 is 14 residues. The CDR3 reads CASSAHQGNQPQHF. CDR3 DNA sequence: TGTGCCAGCAGCGCCCATCAGGGCAATCAGCCCCAGCATTTT.

This clone was detected only once. The gene calls are TRBV4-3 and TRBJ2-3, with 7 bases matching TRBD2. This CDR3 contains 19 residues. CDR1 is LGHNA, CDR2 YSLEER, per germline. Trimming removed 1 base from V and 2 bases from J; junction bases left unmatched: 15. In DNA form, the CDR3 reads TGCGCCAGCAGCCAAGCCGCCGTCTTGACGGGGGGAACCACAGATACGCAGTATTTT. Translating gives CASSQAAVLTGGTTDTQYF.

Only one count was recorded for this clone. V is TRBV7-9 and J is TRBJ2-2, with unresolved D. Germline CDR1 reads SEHNR; CDR2 reads FQNEAQ (reference sequence). Trimming removed 1 base from V and 3 bases from J, with 9 bases in between. The CDR3 has 15 amino acids. This chain's CDR3 is CASSLDLRYTGELFF. The CDR3, as DNA: TGTGCCAGCAGCTTAGATCTACGGTACACCGGGGAGCTGTTTTTT.

The genes are TRBV7-6 and TRBJ1-3; a weak D match, TRBD1 (5 bases). CDR3 length: 15 residues. Germline V gene lookup returns CDR1 SGHVS and CDR2 FNYEAQ. The V end lost 5 bases, the J end lost 0 bases, and 11 bases lay between the germline ends. CDR3 nucleotide sequence: TGTGCCAGCAGCCCCCGCCAGGGCTCTGGAAACACCATATATTTT. Its protein is CASSPRQGSGNTIYF.

J is TRBJ2-5 and V is TRBV30; TRBD2 might be the D (6 bases). The CDR3 has 15 residues. V shed 5 bases and J shed 0 bases, with 16 bases lying between them. Germline V lookup: CDR1 GTSNPN, CDR2 SVGIG (reference sequence). CDR3 in DNA: TGTGCCTGGTCTAGGGACTTCCAATACCAAGAGACCCAGTACTTC. The encoded protein is CAWSRDFQYQETQYF.

This clone was detected only a few times. The chain is built from TRBV27 and TRBJ2-7; 8 bases agree with TRBD1. Germline trimming cut 1 base from V and 0 bases from J; bases unmatched to any gene: 2. The germline CDR1 and CDR2 sequences are MNHEY and SMNVEV (reference sequence). The CDR3 consists of 15 residues. CDR3 DNA sequence: TGTGCCAGCAGTTTATTTGGACAGGGCTCCTACGAGCAGTACTTC. Protein product: CASSLFGQGSYEQYF.

The CDR3 bases are TGCGCCAGCAGCTTGGGCGGTACACTAGGGTCCGGTGAGCAGTTCTTC. This translates into CASSLGGTLGSGEQFF. This chain links TRBV5-1 with TRBJ2-1; D may be TRBD2 (5 bases). Germline V lookup: CDR1 SGHRS, CDR2 YFSETQ. Trimming took 0 bases from V and 9 from J, leaving 19 bases between them. The CDR3 covers 16 residues.

This clone was detected a few times. This sequence joins TRBV7-9 and TRBJ1-1; D call uncertain. The V and J ends lost 5 bases and 4 bases respectively, with 14 bases between them. The CDR3 has 14 amino acids. Germline CDR1 SEHNR, CDR2 FQNEAQ (reference sequence). The CDR3 DNA is TGTGCCAGCAGCCTTACGGACGGGAGCACTGAAGCTTTCTTT. Its protein is CASSLTDGSTEAFF. Full variable domain (rest looked up from reference TRBV7-9 and TRBJ1-1): DTGVSQNPRHKITKRGQNVTFRCDPISEHNRLYWYRQTLGQGPEFLTYFQNEAQLEKSRLLSDRFSAERPKGSFSTLEIQRTEQGDSAMYLCASSLTDGSTEAFFGQGTRLTVV.

CDR3 DNA sequence: TGTGCCAGCAGCCTTCCTTCGGTCCGAAACACCATATATTTT. Translation gives CASSLPSVRNTIYF. This chain uses TRBV9 with TRBJ1-3; no firm D call. CDR1 and CDR2 from the germline V gene are SGDLS and YYNGEE. Trimming pared 4 bases from V and 5 bases from J, leaving 13 bases between. This CDR3 contains 14 residues.

This clone was seen only a few times. The chain joins TRBV5-4 to TRBJ2-5; D uncertain. Germline V gene sequence: CDR1 SGHNT, CDR2 YYREEE (reference sequence). There are 13 residues in the CDR3. V shed 4 bases and J shed 5 bases, with 12 bases lying between them. Here the CDR3 reads CASSLFSVETQYF. The CDR3 DNA follows: TGTGCCAGCAGCCTCTTTTCAGTTGAGACCCAGTACTTC.

This clone was detected only a few times. The J gene is TRBJ1-1, the V gene TRBV10-3; TRBD1 matches 7 bases. Germline CDR1 and CDR2: ENHRY and SYGVKD. The CDR3 sequence is 15 residues long. Trimming took 3 bases from V and 1 from J; bases not matched to a gene: 5. The CDR3 nucleotides read TGTGCCATCAGTGACCCCGGGACAGCGAACACTGAAGCTTTCTTT. This translates into CAISDPGTANTEAFF.

This clone has a handful of counts. The chain carries TRBV25-1 and TRBJ2-5; 13 bases line up with TRBD2. With 4 bases clipped from V and 2 bases from J, the junction kept 10 bases outside the gene matches. CDR3 length: 18 residues. CDR1 and CDR2 from the germline V gene are MGHDK and SYGVNS. The CDR3 region is CASSGYYGTSGVQETQYF. For the CDR3, the DNA is TGTGCCAGCAGTGGCTACTACGGGACTAGCGGGGTTCAAGAGACCCAGTACTTC.

V gene TRBV29-1 combines with J gene TRBJ2-3; 9 nucleotides agree with TRBD2. From germline, CDR1 is SQVTM and CDR2 ANQGSEA. The V segment lost 4 bases and the J segment 5 bases; nucleotides outside the gene matches: 7. The length of the CDR3 is 14 residues. DNA of the CDR3: TGCAGCGTTGGAATAGCGGGAGTTGGAGATACGCAGTATTTT. This codes for CSVGIAGVGDTQYF.

CDR3 in amino acids: CATKGARNTEAFF. In DNA form, the CDR3 reads TGTGCCACCAAGGGGGCAAGGAACACTGAAGCTTTCTTT. The J gene is TRBJ1-1, the V gene TRBV2; 7 nucleotides align to TRBD1. J gave up 1 base and V 10 bases, and 6 bases lay outside the gene matches. Germline V gene sequence: CDR1 SNHLY, CDR2 FYNNEI. The CDR3 runs 13 residues.

The genes are TRBV5-1 and TRBJ2-2; D may be TRBD2 (6 bases). The germline V gene has CDR1 SGHRS and CDR2 YFSETQ. V was trimmed by 1 base and J by 2 bases, leaving 9 bases between them. The CDR3 runs to 15 residues. The CDR3 spells CASSLRGFNTGELFF. CDR3 coding DNA: TGCGCCAGCAGCTTGCGGGGGTTCAACACCGGGGAGCTGTTTTTT.

This clone was seen only a few times. V gene TRBV5-4 combines with J gene TRBJ2-3, with 9 bases that match TRBD2. Germline values: CDR1 SGHNT, CDR2 YYREEE (reference sequence). The CDR3 extends over 14 amino acids. V trimming: 5 bases; J trimming: 4 bases; junction bases outside the gene matches: 5. The CDR3 reads CASRRGGVADTQYF. The CDR3 DNA reads TGTGCCAGCAGGCGGGGGGGAGTGGCAGATACGCAGTATTTT.

The chain couples TRBV5-1 to TRBJ1-2, with TRBD1 as a possible D gene (6 bases). Between the trimmed V and J ends, which lost 2 bases and 6 bases, there was a span of 20 bases. Germline V gene lookup returns CDR1 SGHRS and CDR2 YFSETQ. The CDR3 covers 16 residues. The CDR3 coding sequence is TGCGCCAGCAGCTTATACTACAGGGTTGAGGGGCATGGCTACACCTTC. It yields the protein CASSLYYRVEGHGYTF.

For this clone: Distinct nucleotide sequences in the sample also encode this CDR3. The rearrangement uses TRBV7-9 and TRBJ2-7; 9 positions match TRBD1. In germline, CDR1 is SEHNR, CDR2 FQNEAQ (reference sequence). CDR3 length: 14 residues. The V and J ends lost 6 bases and 4 bases, in that order; junction bases with no gene match: 7. CDR3 loop: CASSRPGQGYEQYF. CDR3 nucleotides: TGTGCCAGCAGTAGGCCGGGACAGGGATACGAGCAGTACTTC.

The rearrangement joins TRBV29-1 to TRBJ1-2; no firm D call. V was clipped by 2 bases and J by 5 bases, with 12 bases between them. Germline CDR1 reads SQVTM; CDR2 reads ANQGSEA. The CDR3 covers 13 residues. The CDR3 nucleotides are TGCAGCGTTGAAAGGCAGGCCCCATATGGCTACACCTTC. Translation: CSVERQAPYGYTF.

The chain uses TRBV12-5 and TRBJ1-2; D remains unclear. Germline loops: CDR1 LGHNT, CDR2 FRNRAP. The CDR3 is made up of 17 amino acids. Trimming removed 2 bases from V and 4 bases from J, with 20 bases in between. CDR3 sequence reads: CASGLPPGVRTGYGYTF. The CDR3 DNA sequence: TGTGCTAGTGGTTTGCCTCCGGGAGTTAGAACGGGCTATGGCTACACCTTC.